Included here is one TCR beta chain sequence, with context. As yet, its antigen is unknown. Sequencing used immunoSEQ multiplex PCR; TCRdb keeps in-frame clones, though not all of them. Counted here are some 110,000 clones, roughly nine tenths occurring once; the ten biggest clones make up around 17%. The CDR3 runs to 13 residues. V was clipped by 1 base and J by 4 bases; unmatched bases: 0. The germline V gene encodes CDR1 LNHDA and CDR2 SQIVND (reference sequence). These data belong to a study of PD-1 blockade in classical Hodgkin lymphoma. The study, taken as a whole, reports: Patients starting nivolumab under 1 year after ASCT were excluded. A reduction in baseline TCR diversity was reportedly seen in newly diagnosed patients relative to healthy donors.

The time point is: cycle 4 day 1 (C4D1), after less than seven weeks of nivolumab. Every patient had relapsed following autologous stem cell transplantation, and cohorts differed in brentuximab vedotin exposure. The sample in question was peripheral blood mononuclear cells (PBMCs), obtained before the fourth cycle of nivolumab. This chain links TRBV19 with TRBJ2-5; 7 bases are shared with TRBD2. This TCR was sampled from a human donor with classical Hodgkin lymphoma. DNA for the CDR3: TGTGCCAGTAGTATAGCTAGCGGAGAGACCCAGTACTTC. Amino acids: CASSIASGETQYF.